These T cell receptor beta chains were read from a single sample in a study of shared clonotypes between healthy human individuals. Produced via immunoSEQ multiplex PCR; TCRdb's table is partial and in-frame only. The table lists more than 450,000 clones, about four fifths of them singletons. The sequenced sample was PBMCs. All receptors come from a woman aged 35 to 49 in good health. Some clones in this sample may be carry-over from other donors' samples. Both conserved end residues are part of each CDR3. D genes are given only for firm matches. Size tells how often a clone was seen (once, few, many) or the class of an expanded clone, and some rows leave it out.

clone_size	d_call	v_call	j_call	cdr3_nt	cdr3_aa
-	-	TRBV28	TRBJ2-1	TGTGCCAGCAGGGGGACGGCCGTGGGGGAGCAGTTCTTC	CASRGTAVGEQFF
-	TRBD1	TRBV7-2	TRBJ1-4	TGTGCCAGCAGCTTAGCCGTAGACAGGGATGAAAAACTGTTTTTT	CASSLAVDRDEKLFF
-	TRBD1	TRBV5-5	TRBJ2-5	TGTGCCAGCAGCCGGCGCGGGGGGACAGGGGACCAAGAGACCCAGTACTTC	CASSRRGGTGDQETQYF
-	TRBD1	TRBV7-8	TRBJ2-1	TGTGCCAGCAGCCCGTCGACAGGGAGCTCCTACAATGAGCAGTTCTTC	CASSPSTGSSYNEQFF
-	-	TRBV10-3	TRBJ1-5	TGTGCCATCACGGGAGAAGCCAATCAGCCCCAGCATTTT	CAITGEANQPQHF
-	-	TRBV28	TRBJ2-5	TGTGCCAGCACCCTTGCTGAACGCCAAGAGACCCAGTACTTC	CASTLAERQETQYF
-	-	TRBV6-1	TRBJ2-7	TGTGCCACAAAGCGCACAGCGGACGAGCAGTACTTC	CATKRTADEQYF
-	TRBD1	TRBV10-3	TRBJ1-5	TGTGCCATCAGCAGGACAGGGAATCAGCCCCAGCATTTT	CAISRTGNQPQHF
-	TRBD2	TRBV9	TRBJ2-5	TGTGCCAGCAGCTCAAGGCGAGCGGGGGCGCTACAAGAGACCCAGTACTTC	CASSSRRAGALQETQYF
-	TRBD1	TRBV25-1	TRBJ1-4	TGTGCCAGCAGTACTCGGACAGGGGGTAATGAAAAACTGTTTTTT	CASSTRTGGNEKLFF
-	-	TRBV10-2	TRBJ2-3	TGCGCCAGCGAGGGCGACTACACAGATACGCAGTATTTT	CASEGDYTDTQYF
-	-	TRBV28	TRBJ2-2	TGTGCCAGCAGTTTACTCTATACGAACATCGGGGAGCTGTTTTTT	CASSLLYTNIGELFF
-	-	TRBV10-3	TRBJ2-5	TGTGCCATCAGTGAGTCGATCAGCGGCCAAGAGACCCAGTACTTC	CAISESISGQETQYF
-	-	TRBV10-1	TRBJ2-2	TGCGCCAGCAGTGAGTCAGGGTCCGCTGACACCGGGGAGCTGTTTTTT	CASSESGSADTGELFF
once	-	TRBV10-2	TRBJ2-1	TGCGCCAGCTCCCGGAGTGGGGGAGTGGGTGAGCAGTTCTTC	CASSRSGGVGEQFF
-	-	TRBV10-3	TRBJ2-2	TGTGCCGGGGGCGGACGGGACACCGGGGAGCTGTTTTTT	CAGGGRDTGELFF
-	-	TRBV5-1	TRBJ2-2	TGCGCCAGCAGCTTCTGGGAATCAACCGGGGAGCTGTTTTTT	CASSFWESTGELFF
-	-	TRBV28	TRBJ2-5	TGTGCCAGCAGTTTTTACAGTGGGGTGAAAGAGACCCAGTACTTC	CASSFYSGVKETQYF
-	TRBD1	TRBV19	TRBJ1-2	TGTGCCAGTAGTACCAACAGGGGAACTGGCTACACCTTC	CASSTNRGTGYTF
-	-	TRBV27	TRBJ2-1	TGTGCCAGCAGTTTAGTACAAACCAATGAGCAGTTCTTC	CASSLVQTNEQFF
many	TRBD2	TRBV15	TRBJ2-6	TGTGCCACCAGCAGTGCCGGGACTAGCTCCTCTGGGGCCAACGTCCTGACTTTC	CATSSAGTSSSGANVLTF
-	-	TRBV5-5	TRBJ2-1	TGTGCCAGCAGCTTGGGTTTACGGGAGTACGAGCAGTTCTTC	CASSLGLREYEQFF
few	-	TRBV2	TRBJ1-2	TGTGCCAGCGCCCTGGTTAGGGGAGGTGCTGGCTACACCTTC	CASALVRGGAGYTF
-	TRBD2	TRBV2	TRBJ2-3	TGTGCCAGCGGTGGGGGGAGGGGAGCAACAGATACGCAGTATTTT	CASGGGRGATDTQYF
few	-	TRBV5-4	TRBJ2-1	TGTGCCAGCAGCCTCGGGACTCCGGACTACAATGAGCAGTTCTTC	CASSLGTPDYNEQFF
-	-	TRBV6-5	TRBJ2-1	TGTGCCACGGTGGAGCGCCCACGCAATGAGCAGTTCTTC	CATVERPRNEQFF
-	TRBD2	TRBV28	TRBJ2-1	TGTGCCAGCACCCGCCCGGGACTAGCGGGAGGTCGCTCCTACAATGAGCAGTTCTTC	CASTRPGLAGGRSYNEQFF
-	TRBD2	TRBV11-2	TRBJ2-1	TGTGCCAGCAGTCAACTAGCGAATCTCCTCGATGAGCAGTTCTTC	CASSQLANLLDEQFF
large	-	TRBV28	TRBJ1-5	TGTGCCAGCAGTTTAGGCGGCGTGGGGGATCAGCCCCAGCATTTT	CASSLGGVGDQPQHF
-	TRBD2	TRBV7-8	TRBJ2-5	TGTGCCAGCAGCTCTAGCGGGAGAGAGCCCCAGTACTTC	CASSSSGREPQYF
-	-	TRBV15	TRBJ2-1	TGTGCCACCAGCAGCCTCCAGGGGTTGTTTTACAATGAGCAGTTCTTC	CATSSLQGLFYNEQFF
once	-	TRBV7-2	TRBJ2-7	TGTGCCAGCAGCCCCGGGACACCGGCCTACGAGCAGTACTTC	CASSPGTPAYEQYF
few	-	TRBV19	TRBJ1-4	TGTGCCAGTAGCAGACAGGTGGATGAAAAACTGTTTTTT	CASSRQVDEKLFF
-	-	TRBV11-3	TRBJ2-1	TGTGCCAGCAGCCTTATAGCGAACAATGAGCAGTTCTTC	CASSLIANNEQFF
-	-	TRBV6-5	TRBJ1-2	TGTGCCACCGCCGGGACAAGTATCGATGGCTACACCTTC	CATAGTSIDGYTF
-	TRBD2	TRBV7-9	TRBJ2-3	TGTGCCAGCAGCTCCCTTAGCGGGAGAACAGATACGCAGTATTTT	CASSSLSGRTDTQYF
-	-	TRBV2	TRBJ2-2	TGTGCCAGCAGTGAAGACAGGGAGGCCGGGGAGCTGTTTTTT	CASSEDREAGELFF
-	-	TRBV7-8	TRBJ2-1	TGTGCCAGCAGCTTTAAGGGCTATGAGCAGTTCTTC	CASSFKGYEQFF
-	-	TRBV29-1	TRBJ2-7	TGCAGCGTGACTGGTGGAGGCTACGAGCAGTACTTC	CSVTGGGYEQYF
-	-	TRBV7-3	TRBJ2-5	TGTGCCAGCAGCTTAGTTTTCGGGGGTAAAGAGACCCAGTACTTC	CASSLVFGGKETQYF
-	-	TRBV7-9	TRBJ2-7	TGTGCCAGCAGCTCCCTAACTAACCCCTACGGAGAGCAGTACTTC	CASSSLTNPYGEQYF
-	-	TRBV6-5	TRBJ1-1	TGTGCCAGCAGTCCTAACAGGGTTTCAGCTTTCTTT	CASSPNRVSAFF
-	TRBD1	TRBV7-8	TRBJ2-7	TGTGCCAGCAGCTTAGGGGGACAGGGGCTCTACGAGCAGTACTTC	CASSLGGQGLYEQYF
-	TRBD1	TRBV10-3	TRBJ1-1	TGTGCCATCAGTGAGGCCCAGGGGGGTCGGACTGAAGCTTTCTTT	CAISEAQGGRTEAFF
-	-	TRBV4-1	TRBJ1-5	TGCGCCAGCAGCCGGGGGGCCTTGGGGCAGCCCCAGCATTTT	CASSRGALGQPQHF
-	-	TRBV6-6	TRBJ2-3	TGTGCCAGCACCGACCCCGGAGGGGGGACAGATACGCAGTATTTT	CASTDPGGGTDTQYF
once	TRBD1	TRBV6-5	TRBJ2-7	TGTGCCAGCAGTTACTCGGGGACAGGGAACGAGCAGTACTTC	CASSYSGTGNEQYF
-	TRBD1	TRBV9	TRBJ1-3	TGTGCCAGCAGCGGGGGACAGCTCTCTGGAAACACCATATATTTT	CASSGGQLSGNTIYF
-	-	TRBV11-2	TRBJ2-7	TGTGCCAGCAGCTTAGATCTGGGACTGGGCTACGAGCAGTACTTC	CASSLDLGLGYEQYF
-	-	TRBV6-1	TRBJ1-2	TGTGCCAGCAGTGAATGGGGGACCTATGGCTACACCTTC	CASSEWGTYGYTF
-	TRBD2	TRBV4-2	TRBJ2-3	TGTGCCAGCAGCGCTAACTTTAGGCGGGAGGGCCTACATACGCAGTATTTT	CASSANFRREGLHTQYF
-	-	TRBV28	TRBJ2-7	TGTGCCAGCAGTTTTCAGTCAGCCTACGAGCAGTACTTC	CASSFQSAYEQYF
-	TRBD2	TRBV18	TRBJ2-2	TGTGCCAGCTCACCTCAAGCGGGAGACACCGGGGAGCTGTTTTTT	CASSPQAGDTGELFF
few	-	TRBV19	TRBJ1-2	TGTGCCAGTAGTACCGGGACATCGGGGGTCTATGGCTACACCTTC	CASSTGTSGVYGYTF
few	TRBD1	TRBV5-8	TRBJ2-5	TGTGCCAGCAGCTTGACCCCTGGACAGGTGGAGGAGACCCAGTACTTC	CASSLTPGQVEETQYF
-	-	TRBV29-1	TRBJ2-7	TGCAGCGCAGGGGAGGCCTACGAGCAGTACTTC	CSAGEAYEQYF
many	TRBD2	TRBV5-1	TRBJ2-1	TGCGCCAGCAGCGTAGCGGGAGACGGGGTTGAGCAGTTCTTC	CASSVAGDGVEQFF